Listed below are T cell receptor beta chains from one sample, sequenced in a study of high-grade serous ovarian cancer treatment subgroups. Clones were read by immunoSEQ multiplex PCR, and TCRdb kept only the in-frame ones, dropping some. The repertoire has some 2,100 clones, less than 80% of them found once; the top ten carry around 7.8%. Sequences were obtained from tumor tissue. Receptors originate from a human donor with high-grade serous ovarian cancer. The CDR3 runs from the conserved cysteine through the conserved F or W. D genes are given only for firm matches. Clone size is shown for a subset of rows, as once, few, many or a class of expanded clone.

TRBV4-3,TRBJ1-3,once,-,TGCGCCAGCAGCCAAGCAGGGGCCCTTAGCTCTGGAAACACCATATATTTT,CASSQAGALSSGNTIYF
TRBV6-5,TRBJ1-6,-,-,TGTGCCAGCAGTTACGGATGGTCAGCGAATTCACCCCTCCACTTT,CASSYGWSANSPLHF
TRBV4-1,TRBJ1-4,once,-,TGCGCCAGCAGCCAGCAAAGGGGCAGCTCAGGAACTAATGAAAAACTGTTTTTT,CASSQQRGSSGTNEKLFF
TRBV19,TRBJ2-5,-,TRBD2,TGTGCCAGTATCCTTAGCGGGGTTGAAGAGACCCAGTACTTC,CASILSGVEETQYF
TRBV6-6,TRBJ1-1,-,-,TGTGCCAGCAGTGGGACATCTGAAGCTTTCTTT,CASSGTSEAFF
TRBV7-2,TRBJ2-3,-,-,TGTGCCAGCAGCTTAGTCGGGCTCACAGATACGCAGTATTTT,CASSLVGLTDTQYF
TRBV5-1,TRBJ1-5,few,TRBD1,TGCGCCAGCAGCTTGGGACAGGGAGAGCCCCAGCATTTT,CASSLGQGEPQHF
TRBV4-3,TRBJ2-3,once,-,TGCGCCAGCAGCCAAGATTCCGGGGGGCCGACAGCTAGCACAGATACGCAGTATTTT,CASSQDSGGPTASTDTQYF
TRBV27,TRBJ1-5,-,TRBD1,TGTGCCAGCAGTTTGACAGGGCCCTCCAATCAGCCCCAGCATTTT,CASSLTGPSNQPQHF
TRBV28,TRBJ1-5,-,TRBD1,TGTGCCAGCAGTCATGACAGGGCGGTTGGTCAGCCCCAGCATTTT,CASSHDRAVGQPQHF
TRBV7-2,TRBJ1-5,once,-,TGTGCCAGCAGCTTAGCGACAGGCCTAAATCAGCCCCAGCATTTT,CASSLATGLNQPQHF
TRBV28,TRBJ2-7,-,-,TGTGCCAGCAAAACAGCCTCCTACGAGCAGTACTTC,CASKTASYEQYF
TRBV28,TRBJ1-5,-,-,TGTGCCAGCAATTGGTCTGGGCACAGGGAACTTGATCAGCCCCAGCATTTT,CASNWSGHRELDQPQHF
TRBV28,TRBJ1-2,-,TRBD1,TGTGCCAGCAGTTTAGGGACAGGGGACGGCTACACCTTC,CASSLGTGDGYTF
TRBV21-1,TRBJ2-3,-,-,TGTGCCAGCAGCGGGACTAGCGGGGGGGGCTCTCCGAGCACAGATACGCAGTATTTT,CASSGTSGGGSPSTDTQYF
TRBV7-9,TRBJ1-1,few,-,TGTGCCAGCAGCTCACGGACGGCTAGGGACACTGAAGCTTTCTTT,CASSSRTARDTEAFF
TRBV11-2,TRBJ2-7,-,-,TGTGCCAGCAGCTTAGGACAGTTGGACGAGCAGTACTTC,CASSLGQLDEQYF
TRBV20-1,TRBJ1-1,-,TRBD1,TGCGGGACAGGGACGGACACTGAAGCTTTCTTT,CGTGTDTEAFF
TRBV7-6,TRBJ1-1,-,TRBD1,TGTGCCAGCAGCTCACCCCAGGGGGCGAAAGGTGAAGCTTTCTTT,CASSSPQGAKGEAFF
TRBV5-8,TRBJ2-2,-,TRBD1,TGTGCCAGCTGCATCAACAGGGGGCAGAGAGGCGGGGAGCTGTTTTTT,CASCINRGQRGGELFF
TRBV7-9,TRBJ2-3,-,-,TGTGCCAGCAGCTCGACTTGGGATACGCAGTATTTT,CASSSTWDTQYF
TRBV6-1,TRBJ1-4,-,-,TGTGCCAGCAGTGAAGCGGGGGCCGGGGGTGAAAAACTGTTTTTT,CASSEAGAGGEKLFF